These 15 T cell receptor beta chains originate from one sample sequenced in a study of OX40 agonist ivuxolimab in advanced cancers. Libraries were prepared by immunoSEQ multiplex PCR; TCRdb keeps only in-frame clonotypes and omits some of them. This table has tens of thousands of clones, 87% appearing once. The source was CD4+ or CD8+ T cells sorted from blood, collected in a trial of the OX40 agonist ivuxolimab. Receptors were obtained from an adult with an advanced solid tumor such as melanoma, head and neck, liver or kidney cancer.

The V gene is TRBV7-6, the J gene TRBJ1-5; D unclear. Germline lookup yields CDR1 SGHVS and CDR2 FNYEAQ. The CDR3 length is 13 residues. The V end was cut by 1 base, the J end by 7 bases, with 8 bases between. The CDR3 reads CASSLVREQPQHF. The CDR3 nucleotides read TGTGCCAGCAGCTTAGTGCGGGAACAGCCCCAGCATTTT.

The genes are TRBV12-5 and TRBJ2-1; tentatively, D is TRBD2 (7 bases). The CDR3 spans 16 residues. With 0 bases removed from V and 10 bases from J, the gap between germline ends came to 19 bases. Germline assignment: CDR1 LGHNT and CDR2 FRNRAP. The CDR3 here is CASGLVQGRAGNEQFF. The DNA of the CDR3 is TGTGCTAGTGGTTTGGTACAGGGTCGAGCGGGAAACGAGCAGTTCTTC.

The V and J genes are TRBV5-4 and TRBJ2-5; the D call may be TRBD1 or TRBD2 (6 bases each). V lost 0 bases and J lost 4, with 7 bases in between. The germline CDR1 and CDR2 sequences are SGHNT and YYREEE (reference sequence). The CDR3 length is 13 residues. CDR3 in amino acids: CASSLEGGETQYF. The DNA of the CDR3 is TGTGCCAGCAGCTTGGAGGGGGGAGAGACCCAGTACTTC. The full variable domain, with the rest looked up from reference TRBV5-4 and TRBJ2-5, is ETGVTQSPTHLIKTRGQQVTLRCSSQSGHNTVSWYQQALGQGPQFIFQYYREEENGRGNFPPRFSGLQFPNYSSELNVNALELDDSALYLCASSLEGGETQYFGPGTRLLVL.

DNA for the CDR3: TGTGCCAGCAGCGTCAGGGGTGGCAATCAGCCCCAGCATTTT. As protein: CASSVRGGNQPQHF. The chain has TRBV6-1 and TRBJ1-5; D may be TRBD1 (6 bases). Trimming shortened V by 6 bases and J by 2 bases, and 11 bases separated the two germline ends. CDR1 and CDR2 (germline): MNHNS, SASEGT. This CDR3 spans 14 amino acids.

The DNA for the CDR3 is TGTGCCAGCAGCTTACAGGGACAGGGGGCAGATACGCAGTATTTT. Translating it yields CASSLQGQGADTQYF. This chain joins TRBV7-9 and TRBJ2-3; 11 bases agree with TRBD1. The CDR3 totals 15 residues. J gave up 4 bases and V 2 bases, and 2 bases lay outside the gene matches. CDR1 SEHNR and CDR2 FQNEAQ come from the germline V gene (reference sequence). Full variable domain (remainder filled in from reference TRBV7-9 and TRBJ2-3): DTGVSQNPRHKITKRGQNVTFRCDPISEHNRLYWYRQTLGQGPEFLTYFQNEAQLEKSRLLSDRFSAERPKGSFSTLEIQRTEQGDSAMYLCASSLQGQGADTQYFGPGTRLTVL.

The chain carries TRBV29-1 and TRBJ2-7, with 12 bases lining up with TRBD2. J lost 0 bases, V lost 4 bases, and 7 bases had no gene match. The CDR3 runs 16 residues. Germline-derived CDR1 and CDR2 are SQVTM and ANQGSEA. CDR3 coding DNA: TGCAGCGTTGCCGGGACTAGCGGGTCGAGCTCCTACGAGCAGTACTTC. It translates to CSVAGTSGSSSYEQYF.

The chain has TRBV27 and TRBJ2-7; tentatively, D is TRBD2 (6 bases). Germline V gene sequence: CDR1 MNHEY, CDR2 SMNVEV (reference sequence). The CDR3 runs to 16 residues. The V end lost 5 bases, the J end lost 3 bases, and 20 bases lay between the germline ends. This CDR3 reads CASSLNVGGVNYEQYF. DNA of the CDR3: TGTGCCAGCAGTCTCAACGTGGGCGGGGTTAACTACGAGCAGTACTTC.

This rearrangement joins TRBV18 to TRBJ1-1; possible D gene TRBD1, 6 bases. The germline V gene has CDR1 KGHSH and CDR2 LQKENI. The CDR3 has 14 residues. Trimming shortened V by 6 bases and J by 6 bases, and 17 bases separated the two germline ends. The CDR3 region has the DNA TGTGCCAGCTCTCCCACAGGGTATAGCGCTGAAGCTTTCTTT. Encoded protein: CASSPTGYSAEAFF.

The CDR3 sequence: CAISDPNFGDTIYF. DNA of the CDR3: TGTGCCATCAGTGATCCGAATTTTGGGGACACCATATATTTT. The V call is TRBV10-3, the J call TRBJ1-3; D call uncertain. Germline CDR1 and CDR2: ENHRY and SYGVKD. CDR3 length equals 14 residues. V was pared by 3 bases and J by 8 bases, with 14 bases between.

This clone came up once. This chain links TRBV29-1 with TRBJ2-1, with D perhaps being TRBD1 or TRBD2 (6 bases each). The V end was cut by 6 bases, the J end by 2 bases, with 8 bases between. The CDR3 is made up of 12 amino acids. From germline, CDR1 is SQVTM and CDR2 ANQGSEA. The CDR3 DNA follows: TGCAGCGTAGGGGGGACCTACAATGAGCAGTTCTTC. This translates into CSVGGTYNEQFF.

Here the CDR3 reads CSARREFTIYF. In DNA form, the CDR3 reads TGCAGTGCTAGGAGGGAATTTACCATATATTTT. This chain uses TRBV20-1 with TRBJ1-3; D call uncertain. The ends were cut back, 3 bases at V and 10 bases at J, with 10 bases in the middle. Germline CDR1 is DFQATT and CDR2 is SNEGSKA (reference sequence). CDR3 length: 11 amino acids.

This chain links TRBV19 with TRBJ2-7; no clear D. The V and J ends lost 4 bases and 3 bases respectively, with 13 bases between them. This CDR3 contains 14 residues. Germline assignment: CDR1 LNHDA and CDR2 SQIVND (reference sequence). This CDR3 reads CASSRGWQNYEQYF. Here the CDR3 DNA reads TGTGCCAGTAGTAGGGGATGGCAGAACTACGAGCAGTACTTC.

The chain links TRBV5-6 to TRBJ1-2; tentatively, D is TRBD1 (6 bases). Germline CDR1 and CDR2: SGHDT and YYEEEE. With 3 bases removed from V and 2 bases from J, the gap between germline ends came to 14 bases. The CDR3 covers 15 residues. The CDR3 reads CASSYTDRLNYGYTF. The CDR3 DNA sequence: TGTGCCAGCAGCTATACCGACAGGCTAAACTATGGCTACACCTTC.

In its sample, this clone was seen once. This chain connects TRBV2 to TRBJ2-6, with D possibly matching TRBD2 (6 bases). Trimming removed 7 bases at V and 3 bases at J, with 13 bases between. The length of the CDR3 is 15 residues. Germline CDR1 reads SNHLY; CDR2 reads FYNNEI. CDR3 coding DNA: TGTGCCAGCACCAGGGACTTCCGTGGGGCCAACGTCCTGACTTTC. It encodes CASTRDFRGANVLTF.

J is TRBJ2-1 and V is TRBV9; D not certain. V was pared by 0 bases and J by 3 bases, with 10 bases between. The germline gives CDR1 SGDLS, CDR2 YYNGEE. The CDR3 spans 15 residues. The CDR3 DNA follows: TGTGCCAGCAGCGTAGGTTGGGTAAGCTACAATGAGCAGTTCTTC. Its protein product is CASSVGWVSYNEQFF.